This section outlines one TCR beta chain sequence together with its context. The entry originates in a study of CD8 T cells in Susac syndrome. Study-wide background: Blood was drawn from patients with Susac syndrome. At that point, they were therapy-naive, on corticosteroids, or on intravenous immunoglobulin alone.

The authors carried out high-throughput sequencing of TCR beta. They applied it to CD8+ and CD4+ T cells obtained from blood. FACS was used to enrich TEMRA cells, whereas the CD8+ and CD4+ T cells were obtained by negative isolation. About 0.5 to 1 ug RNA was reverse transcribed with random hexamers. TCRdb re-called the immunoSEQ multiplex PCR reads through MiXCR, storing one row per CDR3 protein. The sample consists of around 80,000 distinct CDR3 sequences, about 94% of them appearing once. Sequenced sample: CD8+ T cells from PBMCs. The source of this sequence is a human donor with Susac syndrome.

The CDR3 DNA reads as TGTGCCAGCCGTAGAGGGGTAAAGGGGTTCAATGGCTACACCTTC. Translated, it gives CASRRGVKGFNGYTF. The chain has TRBV12-3 or TRBV12-4 and TRBJ1-2; D may be TRBD1 (5 bases). V lost 8 bases to trimming and J lost 6 bases, with 22 bases between them. The CDR3 spans 15 residues.